Listed below are T cell receptor beta chains from one sample, sequenced in a study of cytomegalovirus exposure and HLA in healthy donors. Data came from immunoSEQ multiplex PCR; TCRdb stores just in-frame clones and leaves some out. The data show around 150,000 clones, roughly two thirds seen once. Sequencing was performed on PBMCs. The receptors originated from a male donor in good health and CMV-seronegative. CDR3s include the opening cysteine and the closing phenylalanine or tryptophan. The D gene is left open where the match is weak. The listing skips clone size in some rows; elsewhere it reads once, few, many or a size class.

CDR3	DNA	size	D	J	V
CASSLDRGDTEAFF	TGTGCCAGCAGCTTAGACAGGGGCGACACTGAAGCTTTCTTT	-	-	TRBJ1-1	TRBV11-2
CASSDAVMGQGFYGYTF	TGTGCCAGCAGTGACGCCGTGATGGGACAGGGGTTCTATGGCTACACCTTC	once	TRBD1	TRBJ1-2	TRBV6-1
CASSLSIQGVETQYF	TGTGCCAGCAGCTTATCGATCCAGGGGGTCGAGACCCAGTACTTC	-	TRBD1	TRBJ2-5	TRBV27
CASRAQGDAEAFF	TGTGCCAGCAGGGCGCAGGGGGACGCTGAAGCTTTCTTT	-	TRBD1	TRBJ1-1	TRBV5-4
CANSLITGNPLQETQYF	TGTGCCAACAGCTTAATCACAGGCAACCCGCTCCAAGAGACCCAGTACTTC	-	-	TRBJ2-5	TRBV7-2
CAITEGLGTDTQYF	TGTGCCATCACGGAGGGGTTGGGCACAGATACGCAGTATTTT	few	-	TRBJ2-3	TRBV10-3
CASSEDPGNYGYTF	TGTGCCAGCAGTGAAGACCCAGGGAACTATGGCTACACCTTC	-	-	TRBJ1-2	TRBV6-1
CASSLNIGENTEAFF	TGTGCCAGCAGCTTAAATATCGGGGAGAACACTGAAGCTTTCTTT	-	-	TRBJ1-1	TRBV7-9
CASSLWGGRGNGYTF	TGTGCCAGCAGCCTATGGGGGGGGCGCGGGAATGGCTACACCTTC	-	-	TRBJ1-2	TRBV6-1
CASSGASGNTIYF	TGTGCCAGTTCTGGGGCCTCTGGAAACACCATATATTTT	few	-	TRBJ1-3	TRBV6-1
CATSRDGDRAIAEQYF	TGTGCCACCAGCAGAGATGGGGACAGGGCGATTGCGGAGCAGTACTTC	few	TRBD1	TRBJ2-7	TRBV15
CASSLGQVQTSPLHF	TGCGCCAGCAGCTTGGGACAGGTCCAGACTTCACCCCTCCACTTT	-	-	TRBJ1-6	TRBV5-1
CAITPLGQGVAFF	TGTGCCATCACCCCCCTGGGACAGGGCGTAGCTTTCTTT	-	TRBD1	TRBJ1-1	TRBV10-3
CASSGQISYEQYF	TGTGCCAGCAGCGGGCAGATATCCTACGAGCAGTACTTC	once	-	TRBJ2-7	TRBV9
CASSERGGNEQFF	TGTGCCAGCAGCGAAAGGGGAGGGAATGAGCAGTTCTTC	once	TRBD2	TRBJ2-1	TRBV6-5
CASSVTGHPGANVLTF	TGTGCCAGCAGCGTAACAGGTCACCCTGGGGCCAACGTCCTGACTTTC	-	-	TRBJ2-6	TRBV9
CASSLGMDREAFF	TGTGCCAGCAGCCTCGGAATGGACAGGGAAGCTTTCTTT	-	TRBD1	TRBJ1-1	TRBV11-3
CSTQGIPYNEQFF	TGCAGCACTCAGGGCATCCCCTACAATGAGCAGTTCTTC	-	-	TRBJ2-1	TRBV29-1
CASSILAGGVPDTQYF	TGTGCCAGCAGTATACTAGCGGGGGGGGTGCCAGATACGCAGTATTTT	-	TRBD2	TRBJ2-3	TRBV28
CASSVGDRVLHF	TGTGCCAGCAGCGTTGGGGACAGGGTCCTCCACTTT	-	TRBD1	TRBJ1-6	TRBV9
CASNQRAYNSPLHF	TGTGCCAGCAACCAGAGGGCCTATAATTCACCCCTCCACTTT	few	-	TRBJ1-6	TRBV6-6
CASSLGQGGYGYTF	TGTGCCAGCAGCTTGGGACAGGGAGGATATGGCTACACCTTC	-	TRBD1	TRBJ1-2	TRBV5-4
CASSYGAGHNSPLHF	TGTGCCAGCAGTTACGGTGCGGGGCATAATTCACCCCTCCACTTT	-	-	TRBJ1-6	TRBV6-5
CASSFRNIQYF	TGTGCCAGCAGCTTTAGAAACATTCAGTACTTC	few	-	TRBJ2-4	TRBV7-2
CASSFSGIAVNTEAFF	TGTGCCAGCAGCTTCTCAGGGATCGCGGTGAACACTGAAGCTTTCTTT	-	-	TRBJ1-1	TRBV11-2
CASSPRTGPGANYGYTF	TGTGCCAGTAGTCCGAGGACAGGGCCGGGGGCTAACTATGGCTACACCTTC	-	TRBD1	TRBJ1-2	TRBV19
CASKPGGTNEKLFF	TGTGCCAGCAAGCCGGGAGGAACTAATGAAAAACTGTTTTTT	-	-	TRBJ1-4	TRBV4-2